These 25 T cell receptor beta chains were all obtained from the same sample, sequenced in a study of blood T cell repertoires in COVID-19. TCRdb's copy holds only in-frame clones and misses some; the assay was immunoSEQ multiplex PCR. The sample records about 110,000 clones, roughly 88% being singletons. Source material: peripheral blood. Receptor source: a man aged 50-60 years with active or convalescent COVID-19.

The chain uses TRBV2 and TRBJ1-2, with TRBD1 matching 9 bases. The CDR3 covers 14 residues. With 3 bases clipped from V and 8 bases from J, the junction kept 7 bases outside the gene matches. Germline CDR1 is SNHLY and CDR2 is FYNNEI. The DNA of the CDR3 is TGTGCCAGCAGTGAGGGGACAGGGTCTGAGGGCTACACCTTC. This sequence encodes CASSEGTGSEGYTF.

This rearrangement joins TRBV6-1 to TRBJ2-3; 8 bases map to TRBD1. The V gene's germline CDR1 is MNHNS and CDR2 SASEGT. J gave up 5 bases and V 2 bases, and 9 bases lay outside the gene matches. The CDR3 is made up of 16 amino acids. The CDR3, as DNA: TGTGCCAGCAGTGAACTAGCAGGGGGCAGGAAAGATACGCAGTATTTT. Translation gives CASSELAGGRKDTQYF.

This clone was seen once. CDR3 sequence reads: CAISETGGSPLHF. Written as DNA, the CDR3 is TGTGCCATCAGTGAAACCGGGGGTTCACCCCTCCACTTT. The V and J genes are TRBV10-3 and TRBJ1-6; possible D gene TRBD1, 5 bases. The CDR3 extends over 13 amino acids. Germline CDR1 and CDR2: ENHRY and SYGVKD. Trimming left V 3 bases short and J 9 bases short, with 9 bases between.

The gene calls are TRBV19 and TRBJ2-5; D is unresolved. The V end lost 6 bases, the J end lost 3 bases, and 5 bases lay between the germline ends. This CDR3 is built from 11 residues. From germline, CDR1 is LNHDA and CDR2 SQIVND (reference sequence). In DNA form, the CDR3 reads TGTGCCAGTAGCTACGAAGAGACCCAGTACTTC. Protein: CASSYEETQYF.

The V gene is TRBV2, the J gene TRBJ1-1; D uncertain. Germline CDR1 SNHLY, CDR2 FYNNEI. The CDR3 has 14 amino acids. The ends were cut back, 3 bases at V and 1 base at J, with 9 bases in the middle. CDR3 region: CASSDVTQNTEAFF. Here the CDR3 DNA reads TGTGCCAGCAGTGACGTCACACAGAACACTGAAGCTTTCTTT. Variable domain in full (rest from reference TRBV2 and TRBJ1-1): EPEVTQTPSHQVTQMGQEVILRCVPISNHLYFYWYRQILGQKVEFLVSFYNNEISEKSEIFDDQFSVERPDGSNFTLKIRSTKLEDSAMYFCASSDVTQNTEAFFGQGTRLTVV.

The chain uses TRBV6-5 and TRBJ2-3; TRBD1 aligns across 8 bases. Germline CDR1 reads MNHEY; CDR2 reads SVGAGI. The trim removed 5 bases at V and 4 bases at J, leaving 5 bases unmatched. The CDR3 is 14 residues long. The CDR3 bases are TGTGCCAGCAGTATGGTACAGGGGGCAGATACGCAGTATTTT. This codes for CASSMVQGADTQYF.

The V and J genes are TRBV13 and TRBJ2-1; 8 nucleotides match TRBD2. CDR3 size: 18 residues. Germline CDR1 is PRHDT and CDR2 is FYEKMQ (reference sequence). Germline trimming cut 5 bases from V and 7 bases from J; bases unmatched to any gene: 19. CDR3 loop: CASSTTRAGGVYGNEQFF. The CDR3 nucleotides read TGTGCCAGCAGCACCACGAGGGCGGGAGGAGTTTATGGAAATGAGCAGTTCTTC.

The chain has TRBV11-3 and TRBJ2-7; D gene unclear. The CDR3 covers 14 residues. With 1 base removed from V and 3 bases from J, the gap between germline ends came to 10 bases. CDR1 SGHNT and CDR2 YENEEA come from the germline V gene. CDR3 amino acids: CASSLGLGDYEQYF. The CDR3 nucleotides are TGTGCCAGCAGCTTAGGGCTAGGAGACTACGAGCAGTACTTC.

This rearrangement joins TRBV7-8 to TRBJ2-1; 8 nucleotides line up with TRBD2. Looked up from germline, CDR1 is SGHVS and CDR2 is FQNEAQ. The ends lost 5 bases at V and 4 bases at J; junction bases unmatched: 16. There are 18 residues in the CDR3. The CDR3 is CASSLGLAFSSPYNEQFF. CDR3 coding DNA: TGTGCCAGCAGCCTAGGACTAGCCTTCTCCAGTCCTTACAATGAGCAGTTCTTC.

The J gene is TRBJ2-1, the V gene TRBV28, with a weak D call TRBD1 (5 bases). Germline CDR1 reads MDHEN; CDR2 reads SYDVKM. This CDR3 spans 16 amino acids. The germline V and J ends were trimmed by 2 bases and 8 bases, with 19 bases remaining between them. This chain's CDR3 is CASSLKGRVPHDEQFF. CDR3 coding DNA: TGTGCCAGCAGTTTAAAGGGCAGGGTCCCACACGATGAGCAGTTCTTC.

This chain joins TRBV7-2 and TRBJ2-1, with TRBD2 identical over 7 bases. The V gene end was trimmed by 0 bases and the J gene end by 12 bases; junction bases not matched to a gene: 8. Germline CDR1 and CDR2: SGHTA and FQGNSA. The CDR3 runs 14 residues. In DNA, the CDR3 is TGTGCCAGCAGCTTAGCGCGAGAGCGGGACGCGCAGTTCTTC. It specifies CASSLARERDAQFF.

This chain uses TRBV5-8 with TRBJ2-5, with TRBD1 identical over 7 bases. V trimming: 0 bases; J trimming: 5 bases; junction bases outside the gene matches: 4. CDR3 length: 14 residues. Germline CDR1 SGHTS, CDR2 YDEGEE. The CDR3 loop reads CASSLGQGGETQYF. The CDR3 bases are TGTGCCAGCAGCTTGGGACAGGGTGGCGAGACCCAGTACTTC. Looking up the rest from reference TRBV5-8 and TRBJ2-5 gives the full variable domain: EAGVTQSPTHLIKTRGQQATLRCSPISGHTSVYWYQQALGLGLQFLLWYDEGEERNRGNFPPRFSGRQFPNYSSELNVNALELEDSALYLCASSLGQGGETQYFGPGTRLLVL.

The DNA of the CDR3 is TGCGCCAGCAGCTTTGAGTCGGGGAACACTGAAGCTTTCTTT. Translated, it gives CASSFESGNTEAFF. The chain combines TRBV5-1 with TRBJ1-1, with D uncertain. The CDR3 length is 14 residues. Germline CDR1 reads SGHRS; CDR2 reads YFSETQ. V was trimmed by 2 bases and J by 1 base, leaving 9 bases between them.

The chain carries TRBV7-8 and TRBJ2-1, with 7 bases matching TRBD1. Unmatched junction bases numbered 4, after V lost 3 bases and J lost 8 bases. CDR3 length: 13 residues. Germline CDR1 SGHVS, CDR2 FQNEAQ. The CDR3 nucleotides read TGTGCCAGCAGCTTGGACAGGCTCGATGAGCAGTTCTTC. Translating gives CASSLDRLDEQFF.

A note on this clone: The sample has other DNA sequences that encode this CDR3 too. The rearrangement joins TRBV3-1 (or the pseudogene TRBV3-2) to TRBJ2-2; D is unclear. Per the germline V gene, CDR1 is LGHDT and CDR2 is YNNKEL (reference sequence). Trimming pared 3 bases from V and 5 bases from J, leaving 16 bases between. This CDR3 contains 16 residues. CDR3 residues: CASSHPHTRGTGELFF. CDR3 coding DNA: TGTGCCAGCAGCCATCCGCACACCCGAGGTACCGGGGAGCTGTTTTTT.

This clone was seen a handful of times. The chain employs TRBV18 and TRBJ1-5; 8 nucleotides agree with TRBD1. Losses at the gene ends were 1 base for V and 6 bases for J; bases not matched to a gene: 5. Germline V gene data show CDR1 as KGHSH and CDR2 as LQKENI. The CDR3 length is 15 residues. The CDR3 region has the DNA TGTGCCAGCTCACCACAGGCAGGGGGCGGTCAGCCCCAGCATTTT. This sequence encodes CASSPQAGGGQPQHF.

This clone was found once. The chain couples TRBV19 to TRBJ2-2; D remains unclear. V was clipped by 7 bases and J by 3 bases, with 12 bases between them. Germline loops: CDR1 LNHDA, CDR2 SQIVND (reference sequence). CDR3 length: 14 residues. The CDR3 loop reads CASISRSDTGELFF. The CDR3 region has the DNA TGTGCCAGTATCAGCAGGTCAGACACCGGGGAGCTGTTTTTT.

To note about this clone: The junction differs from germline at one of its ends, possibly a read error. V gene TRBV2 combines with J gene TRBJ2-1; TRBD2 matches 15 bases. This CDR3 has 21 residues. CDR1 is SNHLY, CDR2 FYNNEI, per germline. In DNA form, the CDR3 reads TGTGCCCGCAGTCACGACTCAGGGACTAGCGGGGGGCTTTCCCTCTACAATGAGCAGTTCTTC. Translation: CARSHDSGTSGGLSLYNEQFF. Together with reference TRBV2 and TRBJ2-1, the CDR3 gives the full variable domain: EPEVTQTPSHQVTQMGQEVILRCVPISNHLYFYWYRQILGQKVEFLVSFYNNEISEKSEIFDDQFSVERPDGSNFTLKIRSTKLEDSAMYFCARSHDSGTSGGLSLYNEQFFGPGTRLTVL.

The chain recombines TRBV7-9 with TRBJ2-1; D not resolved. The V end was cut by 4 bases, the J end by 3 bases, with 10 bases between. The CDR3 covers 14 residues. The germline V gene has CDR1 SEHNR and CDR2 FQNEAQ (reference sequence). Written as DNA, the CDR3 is TGTGCCAGCAGCTCGTCCATGAGCTACAATGAGCAGTTCTTC. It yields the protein CASSSSMSYNEQFF.

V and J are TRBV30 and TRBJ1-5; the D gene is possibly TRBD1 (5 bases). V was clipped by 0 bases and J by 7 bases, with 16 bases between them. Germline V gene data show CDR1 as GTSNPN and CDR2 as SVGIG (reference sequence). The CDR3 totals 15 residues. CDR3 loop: CAWSVRGREGQPQHF. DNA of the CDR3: TGTGCCTGGAGTGTACGAGGCAGGGAAGGACAGCCCCAGCATTTT.

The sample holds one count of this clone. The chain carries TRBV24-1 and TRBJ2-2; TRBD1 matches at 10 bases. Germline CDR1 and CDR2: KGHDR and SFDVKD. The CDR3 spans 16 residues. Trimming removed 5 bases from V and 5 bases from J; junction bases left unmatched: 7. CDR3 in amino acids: CATSGMGQGRTGELFF. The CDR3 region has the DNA TGTGCCACCAGTGGCATGGGACAGGGGCGAACCGGGGAGCTGTTTTTT.

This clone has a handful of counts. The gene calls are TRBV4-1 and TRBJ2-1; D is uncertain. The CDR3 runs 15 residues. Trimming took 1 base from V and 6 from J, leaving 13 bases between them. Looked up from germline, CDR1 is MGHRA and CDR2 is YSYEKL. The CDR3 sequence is CASSQARSKRNEQFF. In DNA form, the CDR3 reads TGCGCCAGCAGCCAAGCGAGGTCAAAACGCAATGAGCAGTTCTTC.

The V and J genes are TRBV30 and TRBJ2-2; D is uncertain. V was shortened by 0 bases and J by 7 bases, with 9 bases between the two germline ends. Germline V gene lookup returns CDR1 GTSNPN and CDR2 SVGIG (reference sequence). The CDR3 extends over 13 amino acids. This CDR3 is CAWSVLSSGELFF. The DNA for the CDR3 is TGTGCCTGGAGTGTGCTTTCGAGCGGGGAGCTGTTTTTT. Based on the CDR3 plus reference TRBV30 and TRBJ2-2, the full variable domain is SQTIHQWPATLVQPVGSPLSLECTVEGTSNPNLYWYRQAAGRGLQLLFYSVGIGQISSEVPQNLSASRPQDRQFILSSKKLLLSDSGFYLCAWSVLSSGELFFGEGSRLTVL.

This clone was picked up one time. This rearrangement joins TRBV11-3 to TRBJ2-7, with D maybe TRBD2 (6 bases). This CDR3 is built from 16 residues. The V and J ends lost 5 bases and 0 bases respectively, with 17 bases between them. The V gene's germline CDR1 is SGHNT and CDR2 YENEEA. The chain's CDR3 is CASSPGSGSGSYEQYF. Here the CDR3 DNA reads TGTGCCAGCAGCCCCGGTAGCGGTTCGGGCTCCTACGAGCAGTACTTC.

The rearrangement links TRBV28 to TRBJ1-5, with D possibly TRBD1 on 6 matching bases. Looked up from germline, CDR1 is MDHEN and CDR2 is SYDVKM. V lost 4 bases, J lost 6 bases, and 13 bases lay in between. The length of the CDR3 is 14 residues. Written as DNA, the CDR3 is TGTGCCAGCAGTTACCAGGGGTCCGGTCAGCCCCAGCATTTT. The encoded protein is CASSYQGSGQPQHF.